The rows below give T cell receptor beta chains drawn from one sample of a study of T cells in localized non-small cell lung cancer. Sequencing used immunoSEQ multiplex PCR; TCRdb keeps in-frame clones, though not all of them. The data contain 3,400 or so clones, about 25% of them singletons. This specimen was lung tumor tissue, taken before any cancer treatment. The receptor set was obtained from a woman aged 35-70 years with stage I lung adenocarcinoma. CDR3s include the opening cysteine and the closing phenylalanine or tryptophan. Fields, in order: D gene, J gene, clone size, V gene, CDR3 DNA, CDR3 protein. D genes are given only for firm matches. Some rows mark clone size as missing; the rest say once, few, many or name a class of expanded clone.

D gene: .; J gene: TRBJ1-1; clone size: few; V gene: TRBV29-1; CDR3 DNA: TGCAGCGTTGGAGATGGTCCGTGGACTGAAGCTTTCTTT; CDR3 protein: CSVGDGPWTEAFF
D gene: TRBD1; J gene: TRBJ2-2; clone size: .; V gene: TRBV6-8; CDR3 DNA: TGTGCCAGCAGCATCGGACAGGGTGGCACCGGGGAGCTGTTTTTT; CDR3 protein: CASSIGQGGTGELFF
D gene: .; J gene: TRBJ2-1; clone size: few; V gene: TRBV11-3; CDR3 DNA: TGTGCCAGCAGCTCGTGGGGCAGCAGGAATGAGCAGTTCTTC; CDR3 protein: CASSSWGSRNEQFF
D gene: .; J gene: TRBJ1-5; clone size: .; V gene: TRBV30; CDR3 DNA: TGTGCCTGGAGTCTAAAGGGAAATCAGCCCCAGCATTTT; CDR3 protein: CAWSLKGNQPQHF
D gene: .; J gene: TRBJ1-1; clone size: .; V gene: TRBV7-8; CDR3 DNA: TGTGCCAGCAGCCAAGGGGAACAGGGTGAAGCTTTCTTT; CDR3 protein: CASSQGEQGEAFF
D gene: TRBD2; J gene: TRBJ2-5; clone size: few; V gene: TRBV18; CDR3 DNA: TGTGCCAGCTCACCCTCGGGGAGGGTGAAGTACTTC; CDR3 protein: CASSPSGRVKYF
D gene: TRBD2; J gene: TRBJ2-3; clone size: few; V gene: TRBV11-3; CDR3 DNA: TGTGCCAGCAGCCCGGGACTAGCGGGATCCCTTTATACGCAGTATTTT; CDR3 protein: CASSPGLAGSLYTQYF
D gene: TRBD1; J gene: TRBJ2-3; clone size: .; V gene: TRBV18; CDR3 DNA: TGTGCCAGCCGGACAGGGACAAGCACAGATACGCAGTATTTT; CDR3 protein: CASRTGTSTDTQYF
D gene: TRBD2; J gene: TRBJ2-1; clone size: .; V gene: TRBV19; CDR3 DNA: TGTGCCAGTAGTATGGGACTAGCAGTATACAATGAGCAGTTCTTC; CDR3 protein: CASSMGLAVYNEQFF
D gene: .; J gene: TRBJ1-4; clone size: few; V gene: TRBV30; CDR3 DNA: TGTGCCCAGTTGACTGGGGAAAAACTGTTTTTT; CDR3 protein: CAQLTGEKLFF